This TCR beta chain came from a study of cytomegalovirus exposure and HLA in healthy donors. Trimming removed 7 bases from V and 3 bases from J, with 10 bases in between. The CDR3 consists of 12 residues. Primers for the PCR totalled 60 Vbeta and 13 Jbeta. Only in-frame clones appear in the TCRdb table, and some are missing; sequencing was by immunoSEQ multiplex PCR. Of about 140,000 clones in the sample, around four fifths were seen once. Sequencing was carried out using PBMCs. The chain uses TRBV23-1 and TRBJ2-7; a possible D gene is TRBD1 (5 bases). TRBV23-1 is flagged as an ORF with uncertain function. This clonotype originated in a woman aged 40 to 50 in good health and CMV-seronegative. The CDR3 protein is CASNRRGYEQYF. CDR3 coding DNA: TGCGCCAGCAACCGAAGGGGCTACGAGCAGTACTTC.